This T cell receptor beta chain was recovered during a study of shared clonotypes between healthy human individuals. Overall study results and limits: Rarefaction exposed incomplete sorted-subset sequencing despite large depth.

The donors were adults (healthy and HIV-negative) with no recent acute infections or vaccinations. CD4+ cells yielded CD45RA+ naive and CD45RA-negative memory subsets. Clones were sequenced by immunoSEQ multiplex PCR, and TCRdb holds only the in-frame ones, with some missing. Here the sample spans about 340,000 clones, less than 75% being singletons. Germline lookup yields CDR1 MNHEY and CDR2 SMNVEV (reference sequence). The CDR3 sequence is 16 residues long. The ends were cut back, 5 bases at V and 3 bases at J, with 17 bases in the middle. Concerning this clone: The antigen remains unidentified.

The V and J genes are TRBV27 and TRBJ2-1, with D perhaps matching TRBD2 (5 bases). The sequencing sample was made of memory CD4+ T cells sorted from blood. The subset here: CD45RA-negative fraction. This receptor was taken from a man aged 25-45 years in good health. The CDR3 DNA reads TGTGCCAGCAGTCGTTCCTCGGGGAAGATCTACAATGAGCAGTTCTTC. Translation: CASSRSSGKIYNEQFF.